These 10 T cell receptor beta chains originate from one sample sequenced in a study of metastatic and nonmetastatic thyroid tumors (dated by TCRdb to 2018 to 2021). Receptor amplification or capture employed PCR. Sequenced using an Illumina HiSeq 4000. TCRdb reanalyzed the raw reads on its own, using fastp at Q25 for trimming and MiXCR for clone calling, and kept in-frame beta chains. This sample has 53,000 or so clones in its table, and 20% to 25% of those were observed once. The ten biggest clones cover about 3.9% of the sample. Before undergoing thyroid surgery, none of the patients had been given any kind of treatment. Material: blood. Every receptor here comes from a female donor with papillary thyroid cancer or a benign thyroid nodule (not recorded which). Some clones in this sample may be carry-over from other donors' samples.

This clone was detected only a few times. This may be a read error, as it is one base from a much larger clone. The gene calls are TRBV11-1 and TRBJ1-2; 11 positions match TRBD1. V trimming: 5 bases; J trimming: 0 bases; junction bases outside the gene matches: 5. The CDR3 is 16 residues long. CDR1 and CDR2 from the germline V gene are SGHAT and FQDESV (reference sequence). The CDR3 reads CASSRTGGFSNYGYTF. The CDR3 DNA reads TGTGCCAGCAGCCGGACAGGGGGCTTCTCTAACTATGGCTACACCTTC.

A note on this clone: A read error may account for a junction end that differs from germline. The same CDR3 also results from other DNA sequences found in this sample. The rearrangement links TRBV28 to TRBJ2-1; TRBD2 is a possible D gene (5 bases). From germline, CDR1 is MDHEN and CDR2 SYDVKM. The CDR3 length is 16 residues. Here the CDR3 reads CASSALAGNPYNEQFF. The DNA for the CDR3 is TGTGCCAGCAGCGCGCTAGCTGGGAACCCGTACAATGAGCAGTTTTTC.

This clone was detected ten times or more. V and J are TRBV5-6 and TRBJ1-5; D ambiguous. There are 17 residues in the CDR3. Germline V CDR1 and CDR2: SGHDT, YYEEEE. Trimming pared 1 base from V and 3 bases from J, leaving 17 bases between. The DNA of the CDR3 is TGTGCCAGCAGCTTGCCTTACAAAAGATCCGCCAATCAGCCCCAGCATTTT. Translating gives CASSLPYKRSANQPQHF.

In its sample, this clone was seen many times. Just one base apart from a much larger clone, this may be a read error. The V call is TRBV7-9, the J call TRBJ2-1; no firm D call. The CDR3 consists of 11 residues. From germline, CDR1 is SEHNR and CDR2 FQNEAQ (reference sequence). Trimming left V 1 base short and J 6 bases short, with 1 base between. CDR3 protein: CASSLGNEQFF. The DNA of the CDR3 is TGTGCCAGCAGCTTAGGCAATGAGCAGTTCTTC.

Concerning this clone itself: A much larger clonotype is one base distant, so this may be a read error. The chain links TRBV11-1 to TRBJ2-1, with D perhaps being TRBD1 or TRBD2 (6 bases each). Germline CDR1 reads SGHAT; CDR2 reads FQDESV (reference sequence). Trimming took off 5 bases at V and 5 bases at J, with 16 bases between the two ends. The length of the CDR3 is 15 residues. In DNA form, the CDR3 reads TGTGCCAGCAGCCTGGGTGGAGGGGGTAACAATGAGCAGTTCTTC. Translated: CASSLGGGGNNEQFF.

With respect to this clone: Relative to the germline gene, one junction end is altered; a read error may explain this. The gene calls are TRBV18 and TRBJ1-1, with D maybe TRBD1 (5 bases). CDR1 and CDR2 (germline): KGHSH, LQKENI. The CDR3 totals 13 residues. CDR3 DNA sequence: TGTGTCAGCTCTGGGACGGCGGACACTGAAGCTTTCTTT. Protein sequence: CVSSGTADTEAFF.

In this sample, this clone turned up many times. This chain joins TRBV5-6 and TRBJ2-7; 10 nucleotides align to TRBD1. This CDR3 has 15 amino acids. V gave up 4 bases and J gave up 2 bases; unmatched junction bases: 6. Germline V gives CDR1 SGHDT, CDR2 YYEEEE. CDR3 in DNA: TGTGCCAGCAGCCTGGGGGGACAGGGGACCTACGAGCAGTACTTC. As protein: CASSLGGQGTYEQYF.

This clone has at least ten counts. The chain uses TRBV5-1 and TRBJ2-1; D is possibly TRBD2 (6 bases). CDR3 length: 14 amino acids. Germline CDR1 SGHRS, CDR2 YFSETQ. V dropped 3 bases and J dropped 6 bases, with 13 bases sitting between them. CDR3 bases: TGCGCCAGCAGCTCTCGACCAGCGGGCAATGAGCAGTTCTTC. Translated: CASSSRPAGNEQFF.

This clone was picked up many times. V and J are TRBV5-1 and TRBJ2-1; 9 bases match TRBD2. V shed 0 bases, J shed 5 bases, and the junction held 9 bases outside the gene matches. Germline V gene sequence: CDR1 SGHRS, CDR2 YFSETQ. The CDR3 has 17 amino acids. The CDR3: CASSLGYASGADNEQFF. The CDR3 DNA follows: TGCGCCAGCAGCTTGGGGTACGCTAGCGGGGCCGACAATGAGCAGTTCTTC.

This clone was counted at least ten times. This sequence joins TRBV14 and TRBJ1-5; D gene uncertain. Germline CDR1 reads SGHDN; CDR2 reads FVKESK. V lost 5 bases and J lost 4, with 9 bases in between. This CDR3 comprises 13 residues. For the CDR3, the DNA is TGTGCCAGCAGCGCCCAGGCTAATCAGCCCCAGCATTTT. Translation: CASSAQANQPQHF.